This T cell receptor (beta chain) appears in the sequencing data of a study of cytomegalovirus exposure and HLA in healthy donors (TCRdb year 2017). Looking at the study overall: According to an earlier analysis of 450 to 650 of the donors, about 179 million T cells yielded roughly 110 million unique TCR beta sequences and about 300 Gb of sequence data. About 330 gigabases of sequencing data and around 88 million unique TCR sequences made up an early release that covered 500 to 700 HLA-typed donors. Of the roughly 420 genotyped donors, roughly 76% were placed in the genetic ancestry cluster associated with self-reported Caucasian donors. The aim of the study was to test whether cataloging public T cell receptors could identify signatures of past pathogen exposure. Using immunosequencing, the study profiled T cell repertoires from about 610 subjects and related those repertoires to cytomegalovirus serostatus. In addition to the first cohort of 650 to 800 subjects, a separate validation cohort of 120 different subjects was used. The study combined high-throughput TCR immunosequencing, statistical association of individual TCRs with disease status, and machine learning to predict cytomegalovirus infection status. A later analysis re-analyzed previously published TCR beta repertoires from roughly 600 donors and added high-resolution HLA genotyping to study TCR occurrence patterns. Rather than drawing on any new phenotypic data, the later analysis identified candidate immune exposures from TCR beta sequences and the way those sequences occurred across donors. An earlier analysis of approximately 500 of the donors applied high-throughput TCR beta sequencing to assess whether each TCR beta V gene segment acted as functional or pseudogenic. Donor age, sex, ethnicity and CMV serostatus were compiled alongside the repertoire data. A later genetic analysis used genome-wide SNP genotypes for about 65% of the roughly 700 donors, treating that subset as a discovery cohort. All discovery cohort repertoires had been generated on a single sequencing platform. Both class I and class II loci were covered by HLA typing, at four-digit resolution. Typing coverage varied by locus: roughly 629-630 donors for A, B, C, DRB1 and DQB1; approximately 560 for DQA1; approximately 570 for DPA1; some 470 for DPB1. Because of strong linkage in the cohort, roughly five DR-DQ haplotypes were treated as single units for association and clustering. Across around 400 genotyped donors of the cohort, an average of approximately 220,000 unique TCR beta nucleotide sequences per donor were sequenced, and 15% to 20% of those sequences were non-productive. Summary of the overall study and its limitations: Sequencing depth was assumed to be roughly uniform across donors in the presence/absence analyses, though that assumption may not hold. Cytomegalovirus status was reported to be diagnosed by the classifier with high specificity and sensitivity in both the original and validation cohorts. A further reported finding was that TCR beta sequences accurately predicted the HLA-A and HLA-B alleles for most subjects in the first cohort. A later genetic analysis associated a missense DCLRE1C variant with V-gene and J-gene trimming of TCR beta chains, and an independent cohort replicated the association. In a later analysis, HLA-associated TCR beta chains were found to be more clonally expanded and to have lower generation probabilities than equally common non-associated chains. A later genetic analysis reported fewer N-insertions in productive TCRs among donors in an Asian-associated ancestry cluster than the roughly 620-donor mean. Correlated functional status among segregating V segments might reflect linkage disequilibrium, but an unknown experimental factor could not be ruled out. CMV serostatus was the only immune exposure information available for the cohort. Several of the top co-occurrence clusters appeared to be linked to parvovirus B19, influenza, CMV and Epstein-Barr virus, according to a later analysis. In this cohort, only TCR beta chains were sequenced, and detectable features were limited by the absence of alpha or paired-chain data. In vitro tests confirmed that a few of the cytomegalovirus-associated TCR beta chains recognize cytomegalovirus antigens. HLA typing was unavailable for some donors at each locus, so association tests used only the typed subset. Across donors, most TCR sequences were observed very rarely, whereas some public TCRs were present in many individuals. At a false discovery rate of 0.05, a later analysis linked 16,000 or so TCR beta sequences to specific HLA alleles. Fewer than 20 rarely observed V segments, including chromosome 9 orphons, were excluded from the earlier analysis of a few hundred of the donors because counts were too low. It was suggested by the authors that the approach could potentially be generalized to other disease states and immunological phenotypes. In a later analysis, most CMV-associated TCR beta chains were found to appear HLA-restricted, with HLA associations seemingly driven largely by CMV exposure. The study listed 150 to 200 TCR beta chains as associated with cytomegalovirus. A cluster of highly shared sequence variants was judged likely to be a technical artifact of the sequencing pipeline. In a later analysis, the rate of TCR association differed among HLA loci, with DRB1 alleles having the most associated TCRs and HLA-C alleles having the fewest. When HLA alleles, especially DR and DQ, strongly co-occurred, attributing TCR associations to individual alleles was difficult. The 87-base-pair reads could not distinguish some IMGT-functional V segments, including TRBV6-2 and TRBV6-3, so those segments were excluded. In an earlier analysis of some 500 of the donors, most TCR beta V segments were observed in productive rearrangements about 87% or about 30% of the time, broadly matching IMGT annotations.

The cysteine opens and the phenylalanine closes a CDR3 of 16 amino acids. The kept DNA is CDR3 alone, 48 bases in frame from the first base. From V the trimming removes 4 bases and from J it removes 5 bases, while the gene matches leave 5 bases of the junction unaccounted for. Sequences SGHTS (CDR1) and YDEGEE (CDR2) are obtained from the germline V gene. The library relied on the immunoSEQ multiplex PCR assay. For the multiplex PCR, a mixture combining 60 forward primers for TCR Vbeta segments and 13 reverse primers for TCR Jbeta segments was used. Amplification of the CDR3 region of rearranged TCR beta genes was performed with a multiplex PCR assay on genomic DNA. The Illumina HiSeq System was used to sequence the amplified TCR beta libraries as 87-base-pair reads. As for the authors' bioinformatics: A later analysis tallied around 80 million unique TCR beta chains across the approximately 670 repertoires, and 10 million to 11 million of those chains were shared by two or more donors. Raw reads were error-corrected and collapsed into unique sequences by a nearest-neighbor algorithm in which closely related sequences were merged to remove PCR and sequencing errors. V, D and J gene segments were assigned by aligning CDR3 sequences to IMGT reference sequences. For a sequence to be retained, at least a six-nucleotide match to both a V gene segment and a J gene segment was required. A rearrangement counted as productive if the CDR3 had no stop codons and remained in frame with V and J, and every other rearrangement counted as non-productive. Following IMGT convention, CDR3 was defined as the stretch from the second conserved V-encoded cysteine to the conserved J-encoded phenylalanine. The earlier analysis of around 640 of the donors excluded sequences that lacked an unambiguous match to a single V gene segment. An earlier analysis of a few hundred of the donors called V segments functional above 56.7% productive rearrangements and segregating when the between-donor standard deviation exceeded 5%. A statistical classification framework was built to diagnose cytomegalovirus status from the catalog of TCR beta chain sequences. In a later analysis, TCR nucleotide sequences were compared against IMGT/GENE-DB human TR gene sequences so that V and J genes could be assigned. Using the TCRdist pipeline, a later analysis assigned CDR3 sequences along with most-parsimonious VDJ recombination scenarios. In a later analysis, each TCR beta chain was defined by its CDR3 amino acid sequence together with its V-gene family, and reads lacking a unique V-gene family were excluded. A later analysis removed several hundred highly shared, low-generation-probability nucleotide sequences to deal with suspected cross-contamination and a sequencing artifact. In a later analysis, a clonal expansion index for each public chain was calculated from normalized within-repertoire ranks of inferred template counts. A later analysis computed generation probabilities with a VDJ recombination model fitted to out-of-frame rearrangements, and checked the results against IGoR. In a later analysis, TCR-TCR, TCR-HLA and TCR-CMV co-occurrence was scored with hypergeometric tests, and a repertoire-size bias correction was applied to TCR pairs. False discovery rates were estimated in a later analysis by permuting HLA or CMV assignments 20 times. In a later analysis, co-occurring TCRs were grouped using DBSCAN, with TCRdist sequence similarity added in when clustering inside HLA-allele-positive subsets. Repertoires with fewer than 30,000 or more than 120,000 public chains were left out of co-occurrence clustering, as were roughly five repertoires with anomalous nucleotide sharing. TCRdb re-hosts the immuneACCESS table, in-frame sequences only. Its copies lack some clones; in the studies checked, an unresolved V gene accounts for under half of them, and the cause for the rest is not known. V and J calls and clone size are those listed in that table; D and trimming were worked out from the DNA. This sample comprises about 160,000 clones, around 64% of them detected only once. The ten largest clones capture more than 2.5% of the sample.

The cohort comprised around 700 healthy bone marrow donors. At the time of sampling, every cohort member was nominally healthy, though immune exposures that went unrecorded were likely present. The donor was CMV seronegative and belonged to the group of 352 seronegative cohort members. Every donor gave a peripheral blood sample, and the peripheral blood mononuclear cells from that sample were used for TCR beta sequencing. Genomic DNA was extracted from the blood cell samples with the Qiagen DNeasy Blood Extraction Kit. Note on this clone: No cognate antigen has been identified for it. Per-nucleotide qualities are absent, and no much larger clonotype sits a single base away.

This receptor was identified in a woman in her 30s in good health and CMV-seronegative. Sequencing input: PBMCs. This sequence uses TRBV5-8 and TRBJ2-3; TRBD2 fits 15 bases in the junction. The nucleotides read TGTGCCAGCAGCCCCGGACTAGCGGGAGGGGGAGATACGCAGTATTTT. Translated, it reads CASSPGLAGGGDTQYF.